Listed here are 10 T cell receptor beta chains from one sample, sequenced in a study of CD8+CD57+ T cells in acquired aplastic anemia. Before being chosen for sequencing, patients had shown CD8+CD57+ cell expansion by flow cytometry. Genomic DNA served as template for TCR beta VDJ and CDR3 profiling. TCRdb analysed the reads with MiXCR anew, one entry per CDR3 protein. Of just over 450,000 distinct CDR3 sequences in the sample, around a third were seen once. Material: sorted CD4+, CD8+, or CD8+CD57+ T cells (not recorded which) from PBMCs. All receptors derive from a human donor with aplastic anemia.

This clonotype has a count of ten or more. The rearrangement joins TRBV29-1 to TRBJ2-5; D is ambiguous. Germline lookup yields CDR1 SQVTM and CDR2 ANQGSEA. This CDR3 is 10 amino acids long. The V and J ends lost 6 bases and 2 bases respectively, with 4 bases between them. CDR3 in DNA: TGCAGCGTGAGTCAAGAGACCCAGTACTTC. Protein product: CSVSQETQYF.

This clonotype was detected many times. The CDR3 nucleotides read TGTGCCAGCGGGGCAGAGACCCAGTACTTC. Amino acid sequence: CASGAETQYF. The rearrangement uses TRBV7-9 and TRBJ2-5, with a weak D call TRBD1 (5 bases). CDR1 is SEHNR, CDR2 FQNEAQ, per germline (reference sequence). The CDR3 has 10 residues. Trimming took off 8 bases at V and 4 bases at J, with 5 bases between the two ends. Looking up the rest from reference TRBV7-9 and TRBJ2-5 gives the full variable domain: DTGVSQNPRHKITKRGQNVTFRCDPISEHNRLYWYRQTLGQGPEFLTYFQNEAQLEKSRLLSDRFSAERPKGSFSTLEIQRTEQGDSAMYLCASGAETQYFGPGTRLLVL.

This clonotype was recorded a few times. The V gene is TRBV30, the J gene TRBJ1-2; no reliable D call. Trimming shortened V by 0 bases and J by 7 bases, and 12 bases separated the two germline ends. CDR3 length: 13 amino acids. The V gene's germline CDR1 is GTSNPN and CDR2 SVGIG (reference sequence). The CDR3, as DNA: TGTGCCTGGAGTGTACGAGAAGGTAGTGGCTACACCTTC. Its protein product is CAWSVREGSGYTF.

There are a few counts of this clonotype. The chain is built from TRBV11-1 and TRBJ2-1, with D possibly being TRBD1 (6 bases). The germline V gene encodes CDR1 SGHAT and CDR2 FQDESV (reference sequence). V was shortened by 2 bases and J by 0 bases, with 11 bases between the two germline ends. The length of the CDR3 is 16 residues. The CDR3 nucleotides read TGTGCCAGCAGCTTACGCGACAGGATCTCCTACAATGAGCAGTTCTTC. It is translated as CASSLRDRISYNEQFF.

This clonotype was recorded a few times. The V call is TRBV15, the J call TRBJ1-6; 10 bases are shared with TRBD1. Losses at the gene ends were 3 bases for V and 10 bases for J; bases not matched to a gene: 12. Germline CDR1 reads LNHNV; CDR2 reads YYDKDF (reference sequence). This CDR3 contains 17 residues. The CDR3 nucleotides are TGTGCCACCAGCAGGGCATCCGGGACAGGGGATTCCTCACCCCTCCACTTT. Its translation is CATSRASGTGDSSPLHF.

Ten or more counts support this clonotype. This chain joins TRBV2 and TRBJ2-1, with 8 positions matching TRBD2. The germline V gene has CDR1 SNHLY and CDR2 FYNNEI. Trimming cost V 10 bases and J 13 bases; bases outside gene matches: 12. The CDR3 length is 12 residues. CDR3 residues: CAIGAEAGAQFF. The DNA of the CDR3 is TGTGCCATCGGAGCAGAAGCGGGAGCCCAGTTCTTC.

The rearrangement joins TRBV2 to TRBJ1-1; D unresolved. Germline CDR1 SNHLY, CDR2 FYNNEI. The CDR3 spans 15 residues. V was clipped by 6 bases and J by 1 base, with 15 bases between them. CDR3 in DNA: TGTGCCAGCAGCCCCTTCTGGGCGTCGAACACTGAAGCTTTCTTT. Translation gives CASSPFWASNTEAFF.

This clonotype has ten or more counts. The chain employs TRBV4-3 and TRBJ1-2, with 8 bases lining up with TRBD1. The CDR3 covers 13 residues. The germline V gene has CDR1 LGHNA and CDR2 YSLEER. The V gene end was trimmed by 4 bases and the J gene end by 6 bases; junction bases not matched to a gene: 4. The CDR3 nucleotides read TGCGCCAGCAGCCGCATGACAGGGGATGGCTACACCTTC. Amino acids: CASSRMTGDGYTF.

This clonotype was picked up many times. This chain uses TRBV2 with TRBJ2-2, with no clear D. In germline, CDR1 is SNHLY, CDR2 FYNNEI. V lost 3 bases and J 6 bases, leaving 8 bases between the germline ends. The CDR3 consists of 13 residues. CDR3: CASSEGVSGELFF. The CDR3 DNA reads TGTGCCAGCAGTGAGGGCGTCTCCGGGGAGCTGTTTTTT.

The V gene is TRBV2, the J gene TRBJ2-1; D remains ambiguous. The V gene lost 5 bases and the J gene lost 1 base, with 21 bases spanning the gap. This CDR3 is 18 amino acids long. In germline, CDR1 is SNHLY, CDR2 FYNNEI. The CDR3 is CASSPIKTLEASYNEQFF. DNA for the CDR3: TGTGCCAGCAGTCCAATCAAGACTTTGGAAGCTTCCTACAATGAGCAGTTCTTC.